Following are 26 T cell receptor beta chains from one sample sequenced in a study of T cell responses to AZD1222 COVID-19 vaccine. Only in-frame clones appear in the TCRdb table, and some are missing; sequencing was by immunoSEQ multiplex PCR. The table shows around 130,000 clones, with over 75% occurring only once. The sample was peripheral blood, taken on day 0 of AZD1222 vaccination. Every receptor here comes from an adult in good health.

This clone was detected once. The chain combines TRBV11-2 with TRBJ1-1; D unclear. V shed 4 bases and J shed 4 bases, with 10 bases lying between them. Germline CDR1 SGHAT, CDR2 FQNNGV. The CDR3 is made up of 13 amino acids. The CDR3 coding sequence is TGTGCCAGCAGCTCCCGGCCGGGCACTGAAGCTTTCTTT. Translation gives CASSSRPGTEAFF.

This chain links TRBV19 with TRBJ2-1; 8 nucleotides align to TRBD1. Trimming cost V 5 bases and J 3 bases; bases outside gene matches: 6. CDR1 and CDR2 from the germline V gene are LNHDA and SQIVND (reference sequence). This CDR3 has 15 amino acids. CDR3 residues: CASSLGTGNYNEQFF. CDR3 bases: TGTGCCAGTAGTCTTGGGACAGGCAACTACAATGAGCAGTTCTTC.

V gene TRBV2 combines with J gene TRBJ2-3; D perhaps matches TRBD2 (5 bases). This CDR3 is 14 amino acids long. Germline lookup yields CDR1 SNHLY and CDR2 FYNNEI. Between the trimmed V and J ends, which lost 8 bases and 0 bases, there was a span of 12 bases. The CDR3: CASSWRFSTDTQYF. The DNA for the CDR3 is TGTGCCAGCTCCTGGAGGTTTAGCACAGATACGCAGTATTTT.

The chain couples TRBV7-8 to TRBJ1-1; TRBD1 might be the D (6 bases). Trimming took 2 bases from V and 4 from J, leaving 14 bases between them. The CDR3 totals 15 residues. In germline, CDR1 is SGHVS, CDR2 FQNEAQ. The CDR3 is CASSLLGAPSTEAFF. CDR3 in DNA: TGTGCCAGCAGCTTACTGGGGGCGCCGAGCACTGAAGCTTTCTTT.

The chain joins TRBV6-1 to TRBJ2-1; the match to TRBD2 covers 13 bases. CDR1 is MNHNS, CDR2 SASEGT, per germline. J gave up 3 bases and V 4 bases, and 9 bases lay outside the gene matches. This CDR3 is built from 18 residues. DNA for the CDR3: TGTGCCAGCAGTGCCCTCAAGGGACTAGCGGGGTTCTACAATGAGCAGTTCTTC. It translates to CASSALKGLAGFYNEQFF.

The chain has TRBV3-1 (or the pseudogene TRBV3-2) and TRBJ1-2; no reliable D call. V shed 0 bases and J shed 8 bases, with 7 bases lying between them. The germline CDR1 and CDR2 sequences are LGHDT and YNNKEL (reference sequence). The CDR3 loop spans 12 amino acids. The CDR3 coding sequence is TGTGCCAGCAGCCAAGAGGAGCGGGGCTACACCTTC. Translation: CASSQEERGYTF.

In its sample, this clone is medium-sized. This sequence joins TRBV6-5 and TRBJ1-2, with D perhaps TRBD1 (5 bases). CDR1 is MNHEY, CDR2 SVGAGI, per germline. V was pared by 6 bases and J by 5 bases, with 13 bases between. There are 13 residues in the CDR3. CDR3 nucleotide sequence: TGTGCCAGCAGACCCGGGACCTTATATGGCTACACCTTC. Encoded protein: CASRPGTLYGYTF.

There are a few counts of this clone. The rearrangement links TRBV12-5 to TRBJ2-5; no clear D. Trimming removed 1 base at V and 4 bases at J, with 19 bases between. Germline values: CDR1 LGHNT, CDR2 FRNRAP. The CDR3 spans 17 residues. The CDR3 nucleotides read TGTGCTAGTGGTTTGGGGGGTTTAGGGCCATTAGGAGAGACCCAGTACTTC. It codes for CASGLGGLGPLGETQYF.

The CDR3 spells CASSPRTGAMAEAFF. CDR3 nucleotide sequence: TGTGCCAGCTCACCTCGGACAGGGGCGATGGCTGAAGCTTTCTTT. The chain is built from TRBV18 and TRBJ1-1, with TRBD1 identical over 9 bases. The ends lost 3 bases at V and 6 bases at J; junction bases unmatched: 8. The length of the CDR3 is 15 residues. CDR1 is KGHSH, CDR2 LQKENI, per germline.

This clone was detected a few times. This chain uses TRBV11-2 with TRBJ2-1; no clear D. The CDR3 extends over 13 amino acids. Trimming took off 5 bases at V and 9 bases at J, with 14 bases between the two ends. Germline lookup yields CDR1 SGHAT and CDR2 FQNNGV. CDR3 sequence: CASSQVDLSEQFF. CDR3 DNA sequence: TGTGCCAGCAGCCAGGTAGACCTTTCTGAGCAGTTCTTC.

Written as DNA, the CDR3 is TGTGCCAGCAGCCCCCCAGGAAACACCATATATTTT. The encoded protein is CASSPPGNTIYF. The rearrangement links TRBV9 to TRBJ1-3; D not certain. The germline CDR1 and CDR2 sequences are SGDLS and YYNGEE. The CDR3 has 12 amino acids. The V and J ends lost 4 bases and 4 bases respectively, with 6 bases between them.

This rearrangement joins TRBV18 to TRBJ2-2; tentative D call: TRBD2 (7 bases). V gave up 4 bases and J gave up 7 bases, with 16 bases separating them. From germline, CDR1 is KGHSH and CDR2 LQKENI. This CDR3 contains 15 residues. Here the CDR3 DNA reads TGTGCCAGCTCACGCCCGGGGGGCCGGAGCGGGGAGCTGTTTTTT. This encodes CASSRPGGRSGELFF.

The chain employs TRBV29-1 and TRBJ1-2; D unresolved. The CDR3 is 15 residues long. CDR1 and CDR2 from the germline V gene are SQVTM and ANQGSEA. V lost 1 base to trimming and J lost 0 bases, with 12 bases between them. The CDR3 region is CSVEAYDRSNYGYTF. CDR3 sequence (DNA): TGCAGCGTTGAAGCCTACGACCGGTCTAACTATGGCTACACCTTC.

The chain carries TRBV2 and TRBJ1-5; D ambiguous. V was cut by 7 bases and J by 6 bases, with 13 bases left in between. The CDR3 is 13 amino acids. The V gene's germline CDR1 is SNHLY and CDR2 FYNNEI. The CDR3 DNA is TGTGCCAGCACCTCCGCGGGAGGTCAGCCCCAGCATTTT. Residues: CASTSAGGQPQHF.

The chain carries TRBV29-1 and TRBJ1-4, with 7 bases fitting TRBD1. V was clipped by 7 bases and J by 7 bases; unmatched bases: 6. The V gene's germline CDR1 is SQVTM and CDR2 ANQGSEA. The CDR3 consists of 12 residues. The DNA of the CDR3 is TGCAGCGCCCGGGACAGCCCTGAAAAACTGTTTTTT. Residues: CSARDSPEKLFF.

This chain joins TRBV11-3 and TRBJ2-1; 7 bases align to TRBD2. CDR1 and CDR2 (germline): SGHNT, YENEEA. V lost 7 bases and J lost 2; bases outside the gene matches: 11. This CDR3 has 16 amino acids. The CDR3 DNA follows: TGTGCCAGCATCGGACTAGAGGGAAGCACCTACAATGAGCAGTTCTTC. It yields the protein CASIGLEGSTYNEQFF.

J is TRBJ1-2 and V is TRBV11-2; tentative D call: TRBD1 (6 bases). Germline V gene lookup returns CDR1 SGHAT and CDR2 FQNNGV. The CDR3 consists of 17 residues. The germline V and J ends were trimmed by 4 bases and 1 base, with 19 bases remaining between them. The CDR3 here is CASSSVRGPIDNYGYTF. CDR3 in DNA: TGTGCCAGCAGCTCCGTCAGGGGCCCCATTGATAACTATGGCTACACCTTC.

J is TRBJ2-3 and V is TRBV7-3; possibly TRBD2 for D (5 bases). There are 15 residues in the CDR3. The V and J ends lost 3 bases and 0 bases respectively, with 10 bases between them. CDR1 is SGHTA, CDR2 FQGTGA, per germline. The CDR3 is CASSFEGISTDTQYF. In nucleotides, the CDR3 is TGTGCCAGCAGCTTTGAGGGAATTAGCACAGATACGCAGTATTTT.

There are a few counts of this clone. The chain is built from TRBV19 and TRBJ1-2, with D possibly being TRBD1 (6 bases). Trimming cost V 5 bases and J 4 bases, with 14 bases left between them. The germline V gene has CDR1 LNHDA and CDR2 SQIVND (reference sequence). This CDR3 comprises 14 residues. In nucleotides, the CDR3 is TGTGCCAGTAGTGGAAACAGGGTCCCCTATGGCTACACCTTC. It translates to CASSGNRVPYGYTF.

The rearrangement links TRBV3-1 (or the pseudogene TRBV3-2) to TRBJ2-1; D may be TRBD1 or TRBD2 (6 bases each). The CDR3 contains 16 residues. Looked up from germline, CDR1 is LGHDT and CDR2 is YNNKEL (reference sequence). V dropped 3 bases and J dropped 2 bases, with 14 bases sitting between them. This CDR3 reads CASSHQAGHTYNEQFF. CDR3 nucleotide sequence: TGTGCCAGCAGCCACCAGGCGGGACACACCTACAATGAGCAGTTCTTC.

The chain recombines TRBV6-5 with TRBJ1-6, with D unresolved. The CDR3 has 14 residues. Germline V gene lookup returns CDR1 MNHEY and CDR2 SVGAGI. The V end lost 6 bases, the J end lost 7 bases, and 13 bases lay between the germline ends. The CDR3 DNA is TGTGCCAGCAGGGGAGTTGAGCTAAATTCACCCCTCCACTTT. Its protein product is CASRGVELNSPLHF.

This clone was detected once. The germline gene is not matched at one end of the junction; a read error may be the cause. V usage is TRBV27 and J usage is TRBJ2-3; D remains unclear. From germline, CDR1 is MNHEY and CDR2 SMNVEV (reference sequence). CDR3 length: 13 residues. CDR3 in amino acids: CASSVSVGDTQYF. The CDR3 bases are TGTGCCAGCAGTGTATCGGTCGGAGATACGCAGTATTTT.

The rearrangement links TRBV5-1 to TRBJ2-7, with a possible D match to TRBD1 (6 bases). V lost 4 bases and J 6 bases, leaving 17 bases between the germline ends. In germline, CDR1 is SGHRS, CDR2 YFSETQ. The CDR3 is made up of 14 amino acids. The CDR3 loop reads CASSHPDRASEQYF. The CDR3 nucleotides read TGCGCCAGCAGCCACCCGGACAGAGCCAGCGAGCAGTACTTC.

This sequence joins TRBV30 and TRBJ1-6, with D perhaps TRBD1 (5 bases). The CDR3 sequence is 15 residues long. V was trimmed by 3 bases and J by 6 bases, leaving 15 bases between them. Germline V CDR1 and CDR2: GTSNPN, SVGIG (reference sequence). The CDR3 sequence: CAWSLGGFLNSPLHF. The CDR3 DNA follows: TGTGCCTGGAGCCTCGGGGGTTTCCTTAATTCACCCCTCCACTTT.

This clone was picked up a small number of times. The chain is built from TRBV7-8 and TRBJ1-1; 7 nucleotides line up with TRBD1. This CDR3 comprises 14 residues. V shed 4 bases, J shed 2 bases, and the junction held 4 bases outside the gene matches. CDR1 and CDR2 from the germline V gene are SGHVS and FQNEAQ. In nucleotides, the CDR3 is TGTGCCAGCAGCTCGGACAGGATAAACACTGAAGCTTTCTTT. Translated: CASSSDRINTEAFF.

This chain uses TRBV24-1 with TRBJ2-2, with D uncertain. CDR1 and CDR2 from the germline V gene are KGHDR and SFDVKD. V was clipped by 6 bases and J by 4 bases, with 8 bases between them. This CDR3 is 13 amino acids long. The CDR3 is CATSYRRTGELFF. The CDR3 nucleotides are TGTGCCACCAGTTATCGCCGCACCGGGGAGCTGTTTTTT.